Each of the 5 T cell receptor beta chains below was sequenced from the same sample in a study of regulatory T cells in long-lasting Graves disease. Construction of TCR beta libraries relied on iRepertoire HTBI primers and on Arm-PCR targeting CDR3 regions. From the multiplex PCR reads, TCRdb called clonotypes with MiXCR, one entry per CDR3 protein. The data show about 560,000 distinct CDR3 sequences, about 16% seen once. Time point indicated: newly diagnosed GD, antithyroid drugs for less than 3 months. PBMCs provided the RNA from which the TCR library was made. These data also featured in a second study, about T cells in Graves' hyperthyroidism and ophthalmopathy.

The specimen was peripheral blood mononuclear cells (PBMCs), collected at new diagnosis, from a patient treated with antithyroid drugs. The source of these receptors is a man aged 18-30 years with Graves disease.

This rearrangement joins TRBV7-9 to TRBJ1-1; no clear D gene. V lost 4 bases to trimming and J lost 1 base, with 16 bases between them. The CDR3 spans 16 residues. Germline assignment: CDR1 SEHNR and CDR2 FQNEAQ (reference sequence). CDR3 amino acids: CASSSTYGATNTEAFF. Written as DNA, the CDR3 is TGTGCCAGCAGCTCAACGTACGGAGCCACGAACACTGAAGCTTTCTTT. Drawing the rest from reference TRBV7-9 and TRBJ1-1, the complete variable domain is DTGVSQNPRHKITKRGQNVTFRCDPISEHNRLYWYRQTLGQGPEFLTYFQNEAQLEKSRLLSDRFSAERPKGSFSTLEIQRTEQGDSAMYLCASSSTYGATNTEAFFGQGTRLTVV.

This clonotype turned up a few times. This chain connects TRBV7-3 to TRBJ2-3, with D maybe TRBD1 (5 bases). Germline V gene lookup returns CDR1 SGHTA and CDR2 FQGTGA. The CDR3 length is 15 residues. Trimming shortened V by 0 bases and J by 2 bases, and 9 bases separated the two germline ends. The CDR3 is CASSLTSGNTDTQYF. Here the CDR3 DNA reads TGTGCCAGCAGCTTAACGTCAGGGAACACAGATACGCAGTATTTT.

This clonotype was recorded a few times. The V gene is TRBV9, the J gene TRBJ1-1; TRBD1 might be the D (6 bases). The germline gives CDR1 SGDLS, CDR2 YYNGEE. This CDR3 has 14 residues. Trimming left V 0 bases short and J 5 bases short, with 11 bases between. The CDR3 loop reads CASSVDTGITEAFF. The CDR3, as DNA: TGTGCCAGCAGCGTAGACACAGGGATAACTGAAGCTTTCTTT.

V and J are TRBV19 and TRBJ2-2; D not certain. CDR1 is LNHDA and CDR2 is SQIVND in the germline V gene (reference sequence). The CDR3 contains 14 residues. V shed 3 bases and J shed 4 bases, with 9 bases lying between them. The CDR3 coding sequence is TGTGCCAGTAGTATCGACTCCGGCACCGGGGAGCTGTTTTTT. This gives the protein CASSIDSGTGELFF.

The chain employs TRBV6-2 or TRBV6-3 and TRBJ2-1; no clear D. The length of the CDR3 is 11 residues. V lost 8 bases and J 9 bases, leaving 11 bases between the germline ends. Germline V CDR1 and CDR2: MNHEY, SVGEGT. CDR3: CASAAVSEQFF. The DNA of the CDR3 is TGTGCCAGCGCTGCGGTGAGTGAGCAGTTCTTC.